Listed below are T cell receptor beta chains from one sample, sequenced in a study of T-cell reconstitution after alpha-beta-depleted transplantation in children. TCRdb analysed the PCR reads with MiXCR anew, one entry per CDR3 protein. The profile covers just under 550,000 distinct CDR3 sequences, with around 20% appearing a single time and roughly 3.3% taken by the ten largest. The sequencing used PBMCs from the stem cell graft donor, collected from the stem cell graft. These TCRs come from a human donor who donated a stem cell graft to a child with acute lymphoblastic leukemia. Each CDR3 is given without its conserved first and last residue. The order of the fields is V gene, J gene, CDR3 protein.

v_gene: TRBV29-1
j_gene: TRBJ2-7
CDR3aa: SVDGGPSYEQY

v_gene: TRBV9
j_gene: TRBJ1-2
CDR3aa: ASSVMEESDLYGYT

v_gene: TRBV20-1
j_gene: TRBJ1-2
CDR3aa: SARDPGTDPHSPYGYT

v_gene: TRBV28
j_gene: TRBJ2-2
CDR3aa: ASSLGWTPGELF

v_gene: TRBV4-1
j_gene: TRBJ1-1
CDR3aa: ASSQDPYRVTEAF

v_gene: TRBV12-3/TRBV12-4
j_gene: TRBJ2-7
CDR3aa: ASSTSYYEQY

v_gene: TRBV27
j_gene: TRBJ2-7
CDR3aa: ASSWGYGLEQY

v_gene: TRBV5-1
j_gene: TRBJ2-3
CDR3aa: ASSPGTSETDTQY

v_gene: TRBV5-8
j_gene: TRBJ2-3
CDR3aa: ASSPGQDRDTQY

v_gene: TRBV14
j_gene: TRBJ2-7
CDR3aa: ASSQDPVRGPYPYEQY

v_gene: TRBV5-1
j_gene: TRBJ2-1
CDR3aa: ASSSSSLPSSYNEQF

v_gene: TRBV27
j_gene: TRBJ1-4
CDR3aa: ASSISRLGQGGEKLF

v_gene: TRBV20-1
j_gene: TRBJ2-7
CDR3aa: SARGAAEQY

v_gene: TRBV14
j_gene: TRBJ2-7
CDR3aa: ASSQVGLSSYEQY

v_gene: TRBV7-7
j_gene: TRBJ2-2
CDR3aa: ASSPGRSQAGELF

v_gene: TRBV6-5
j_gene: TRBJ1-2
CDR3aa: ASRRIDRGWGGYT

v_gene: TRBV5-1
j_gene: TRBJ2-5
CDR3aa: ASSLGPMETQY

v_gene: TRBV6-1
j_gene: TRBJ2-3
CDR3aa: ASRPTTSGRGNTQY

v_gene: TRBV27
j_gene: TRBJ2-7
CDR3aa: ASSPRSGTASYEQY

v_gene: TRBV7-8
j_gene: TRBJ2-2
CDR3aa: ASSQVTGGPRTGELF

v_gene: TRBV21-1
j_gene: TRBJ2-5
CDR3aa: ASSKDRPKAQETQY

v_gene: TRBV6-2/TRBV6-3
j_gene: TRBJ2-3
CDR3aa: ASSYLTRRTDTQY

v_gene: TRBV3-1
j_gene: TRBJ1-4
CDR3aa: ASSQESRRAWTNEKLF